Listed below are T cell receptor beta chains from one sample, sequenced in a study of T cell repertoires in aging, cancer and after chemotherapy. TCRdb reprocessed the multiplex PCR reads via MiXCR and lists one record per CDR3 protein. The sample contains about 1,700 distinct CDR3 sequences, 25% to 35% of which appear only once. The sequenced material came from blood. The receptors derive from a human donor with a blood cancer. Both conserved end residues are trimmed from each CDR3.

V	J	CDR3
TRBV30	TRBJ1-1	AWRTGWWNTEAF
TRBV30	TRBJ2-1	AWVENNEQF
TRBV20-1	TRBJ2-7	SARDDDRIYEQY
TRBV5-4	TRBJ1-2	ASSSGQDYGYT
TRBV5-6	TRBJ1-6	ASSLDRAGRSDNSPLH
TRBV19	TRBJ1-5	ASSKTGGNQPQH
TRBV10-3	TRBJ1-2	ASKDPDHYGYT
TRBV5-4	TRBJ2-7	ASSRAGYEQY
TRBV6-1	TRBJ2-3	ASSENLADTQY
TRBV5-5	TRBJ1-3	ASSRSRPGNTIY
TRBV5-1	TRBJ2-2	ASSLGTSGLAGAGELF
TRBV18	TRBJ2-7	ASSPGLGQGEREQY
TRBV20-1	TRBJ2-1	SARDPPRLC
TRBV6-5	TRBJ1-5	ASSQRRDQPQH
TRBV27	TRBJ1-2	ASSFTGGIGGYT
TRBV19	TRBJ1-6	ASSVPTGARPPLH
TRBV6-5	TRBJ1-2	ASAQGPNYGYT
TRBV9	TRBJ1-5	ASSRTGGGNQPQH
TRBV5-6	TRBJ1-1	ASSLTGNTEAF
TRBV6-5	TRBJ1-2	ASSYSGIQSFGYT
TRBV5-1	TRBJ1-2	ASSPEVEGGGYGYT
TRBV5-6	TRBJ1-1	ASSSDRGHGNTKAF
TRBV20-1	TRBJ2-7	SANIGTLHREQY
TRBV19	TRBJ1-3	ASSIGDRGLNTIY
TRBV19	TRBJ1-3	ASSTTGGGYTIY
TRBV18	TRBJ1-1	ASSSGTGTEAF
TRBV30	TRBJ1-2	AWSPPDRGVVGYT
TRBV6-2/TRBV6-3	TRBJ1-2	ASSYQGNSNYGYT
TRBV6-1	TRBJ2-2	ASNRQRNTGELF
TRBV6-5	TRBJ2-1	ASSRRAGGNNEQF
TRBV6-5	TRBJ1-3	TSSQGQGLTSSSGNTIY
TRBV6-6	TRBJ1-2	ASSYVGGGYT
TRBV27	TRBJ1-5	ASSPVFGNQPQH
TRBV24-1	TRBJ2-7	ATSDLGGVNEQY
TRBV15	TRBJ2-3	ATSRTGTSGGLGTDTQY
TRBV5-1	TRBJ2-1	ASSLGVGWNKQF
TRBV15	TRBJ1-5	ATSRDRQPQH
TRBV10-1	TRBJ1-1	ASSSGAGMNTEAF
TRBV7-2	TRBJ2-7	ASSLAPFQGYEQY
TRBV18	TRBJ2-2	ASSPRHGGLQNTGELF
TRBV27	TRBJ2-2	ASRLTGQGKSGELF
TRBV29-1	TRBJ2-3	SVEETVAGGSNADTQY